This T cell receptor beta chain was profiled in a study of CD8+CD57+ T cells in acquired aplastic anemia. By flow cytometry, patients selected for sequencing had shown an expansion of CD8+CD57+ cells. V was cut by 1 base and J by 2 bases, with 10 bases left in between. Germline CDR1 is SGDLS and CDR2 is YYNGEE. CDR3 size: 15 residues. TCR beta VDJ combinations and CDR3 sequences were profiled from genomic DNA. TCRdb fed the reads into MiXCR, producing one record per CDR3 protein. The table lists 200,000 to 250,000 distinct CDR3 sequences, 60% to 80% of them singletons. The chain is built from TRBV9 and TRBJ1-5, with a weak D call TRBD1 (5 bases). Sequencing was performed on sorted CD4+, CD8+, or CD8+CD57+ T cells (not recorded which) from PBMCs. This sequence was found in a human donor with aplastic anemia. The CDR3 loop is CASSVTGGGNQPQHF. For the CDR3, the DNA is TGTGCCAGCAGCGTAACGGGGGGAGGCAATCAGCCCCAGCATTTT.